Sequencing of this T cell receptor (beta chain) was carried out in a study of cytomegalovirus exposure and HLA in healthy donors. The study, taken as a whole, reports: Later work found most CMV-associated TCR beta chains apparently HLA-restricted. It was 150 to 200 TCR beta chains that were listed as cytomegalovirus-associated. Most TCR sequences proved rare, with some public TCRs found in many donors.

The CDR3 has 14 amino acids. CDR1 is SEHNR, CDR2 FQNEAQ, per germline (reference sequence). The germline V and J ends were trimmed by 5 bases and 9 bases, with 17 bases remaining between them. Notes on this clone: Its antigen is undetermined.

This PCR relied on a set of 60 Vbeta primers and 13 Jbeta primers. Sequenced by immunoSEQ multiplex PCR; TCRdb stores in-frame clones only, minus some. Of fewer than 150,000 clones listed, around 73% are singletons. The clonotype originates from a human donor in good health. What was sequenced was PBMCs. The chain employs TRBV7-9 and TRBJ2-1, with unresolved D. CDR3 sequence: CASSPPGAAGEQFF. CDR3 DNA: TGTGCCAGCAGCCCCCCCGGCGCCGCAGGTGAGCAGTTCTTC.